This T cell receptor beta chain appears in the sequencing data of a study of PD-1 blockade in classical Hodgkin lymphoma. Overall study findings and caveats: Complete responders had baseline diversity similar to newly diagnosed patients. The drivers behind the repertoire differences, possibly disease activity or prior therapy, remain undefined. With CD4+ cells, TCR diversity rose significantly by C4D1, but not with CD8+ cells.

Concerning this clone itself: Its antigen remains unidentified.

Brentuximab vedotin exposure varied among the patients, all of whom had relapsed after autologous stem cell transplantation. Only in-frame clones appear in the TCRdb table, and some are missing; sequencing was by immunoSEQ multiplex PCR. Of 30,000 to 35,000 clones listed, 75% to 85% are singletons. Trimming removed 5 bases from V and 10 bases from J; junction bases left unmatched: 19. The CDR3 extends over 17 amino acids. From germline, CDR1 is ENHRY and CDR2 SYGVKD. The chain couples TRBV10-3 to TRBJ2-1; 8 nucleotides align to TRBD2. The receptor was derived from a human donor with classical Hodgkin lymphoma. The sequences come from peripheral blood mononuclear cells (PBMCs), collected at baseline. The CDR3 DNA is TGTGCCATCAGTTCCTCTCCGGGGGGGACCAATGCCTACGAGCAGTTCTTC. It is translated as CAISSSPGGTNAYEQFF.